This T cell receptor (beta chain) originates from a study of blood T cell repertoires in COVID-19. From germline, CDR1 is SEHNR and CDR2 FQNEAQ (reference sequence). The CDR3 extends over 13 amino acids. Losses at the gene ends were 5 bases for V and 3 bases for J; bases not matched to a gene: 3. TCRdb's copy holds only in-frame clones and misses some; the assay was immunoSEQ multiplex PCR. The table shows around 74,000 clones, with about 90% occurring only once. This receptor was taken from a man between 50 and 59 years old with active COVID-19. The V and J genes are TRBV7-9 and TRBJ2-7, with 8 nucleotides matching TRBD1. Material for sequencing was peripheral blood. The CDR3 region is CASSRQGIYEQYF. The CDR3 DNA reads TGTGCCAGCAGCCGACAGGGGATCTACGAGCAGTACTTC.